Listed below are T cell receptor beta chains from one sample, sequenced in a study of metastatic and nonmetastatic thyroid tumors. TCRdb re-called the PCR reads with MiXCR. This table has about 29,000 clones, around a sixth appearing once. The sequenced sample was blood. These receptors came from a female donor with papillary thyroid cancer or a benign thyroid nodule (not recorded which). Some clones in this sample may be carry-over from other donors' samples. CDR3s include the opening cysteine and the closing phenylalanine or tryptophan. Fields, in order: V gene, J gene, D gene, clone size, CDR3 protein, CDR3 DNA. The D gene is left open where the match is weak. Part of the rows lack a size; the others show once, few, many or a class for expanded clones.

>TRBV7-3|TRBJ2-1|TRBD2|NA
CASISPGGRNEQFF
TGTGCCAGCATCTCCCCGGGGGGGAGGAATGAGCAGTTCTTC
>TRBV30|TRBJ2-1|NA|many
CAWSVTGLYNEQFF
TGTGCCTGGAGTGTCACGGGGTTATACAATGAGCAGTTCTTC
>TRBV6-1|TRBJ2-3|TRBD2|few
CASSELAGATDTQYF
TGTGCCAGCAGTGAATTAGCGGGGGCAACAGATACGCAGTATTTT
>TRBV20-1|TRBJ2-2|TRBD2|NA
CSARAGGNTGELFF
TGCAGTGCTAGGGCGGGGGGAAACACCGGGGAGCTGTTTTTT
>TRBV5-1|TRBJ1-1|NA|many
CASSLGTEGNTEAFF
TGCGCCAGCAGCTTGGGGACAGAGGGGAACACTGAAGCTTTCTTT
>TRBV6-2/TRBV6-3|TRBJ2-1|NA|many
CASTPNPGRYNEQFF
TGTGCCAGCACCCCCAACCCTGGGCGATACAATGAGCAGTTCTTC
>TRBV20-1|TRBJ2-5|TRBD2|many
CSASPLGLAGPQETQYF
TGCAGTGCTAGCCCCTTAGGACTAGCGGGACCTCAAGAGACCCAGTACTTC
>TRBV6-1|TRBJ1-6|NA|few
CASWGGSSPLHF
TGTGCCAGTTGGGGGGGAAGTTCACCCCTCCACTTT
>TRBV20-1|TRBJ2-3|TRBD1|NA
CSASANPGQGRDTQYF
TGCAGTGCTAGCGCCAATCCGGGACAGGGCCGCGATACGCAGTATTTT
>TRBV19|TRBJ2-1|TRBD1|many
CASSMTGTGINEQFF
TGTGCCAGTAGTATGACCGGGACAGGGATCAATGAGCAGTTCTTC
>TRBV7-9|TRBJ1-2|TRBD1|many
CASSRQGGYTF
TGTGCCAGCAGCAGACAGGGTGGCTACACCTTC
>TRBV7-3|TRBJ2-7|NA|NA
CASSQRGPTYEQYF
TGTGCCAGCAGCCAACGGGGGCCCACTTACGAGCAGTACTTC
>TRBV20-1|TRBJ1-2|NA|medium-sized
CSAQMGKGAFYGYTF
TGCAGTGCTCAAATGGGAAAGGGAGCATTCTATGGCTACACCTTC
>TRBV28|TRBJ1-1|NA|many
CASSLDGGVSGTEAFF
TGTGCCAGCAGTTTAGACGGGGGCGTATCAGGGACTGAAGCTTTCTTT
>TRBV13|TRBJ1-5|NA|medium-sized
CASSEGGQPQHF
TGTGCCAGCAGCGAGGGGGGGCAGCCCCAGCATTTT
>TRBV28|TRBJ2-7|TRBD1|NA
CASRSEQGNSYEQYF
TGTGCCAGCAGGTCAGAACAGGGGAACTCCTACGAGCAGTACTTC
>TRBV7-8|TRBJ2-7|NA|NA
CASSLPGYGAYEQYF
TGTGCCAGCAGCTTGCCGGGCTACGGAGCCTACGAGCAGTACTTC
>TRBV2|TRBJ2-5|TRBD2|many
CASSPTSGIYQETQYF
TGTGCCAGCAGTCCGACTAGCGGGATTTACCAAGAGACCCAGTACTTC
>TRBV15|TRBJ1-1|NA|medium-sized
CATSRGPGNTEAFF
TGTGCCACCAGCAGAGGCCCTGGGAACACTGAAGCTTTCTTT
>TRBV5-1|TRBJ2-5|NA|NA
CASKRHGDGLEETQYF
TGCGCCAGCAAACGACATGGCGACGGGTTGGAAGAGACCCAGTACTTC
>TRBV3-1|TRBJ2-7|NA|many
CASSSGLEQYF
TGTGCCAGCAGCTCAGGACTAGAGCAGTACTTC
>TRBV7-9|TRBJ1-1|TRBD1|many
CASSPSWGQGALVAFF
TGTGCCAGCAGCCCCTCCTGGGGACAGGGGGCGCTTGTGGCTTTCTTT
>TRBV7-9|TRBJ2-7|TRBD2|NA
CASSLDGLADYEQYF
TGTGCCAGCAGCTTAGACGGACTAGCGGATTACGAGCAGTACTTC
>TRBV20-1|TRBJ2-7|TRBD2|medium-sized
CSARGLAGVYPYEQYF
TGCAGTGCTAGGGGACTAGCGGGAGTCTACCCCTACGAGCAGTACTTC
>TRBV11-2|TRBJ2-7|NA|once
CAISLDSREHYF
TGTGCCATCAGCCTTGACAGCCGGGAGCATTACTTC
>TRBV19|TRBJ1-2|NA|NA
CASPPESGAGSYGYTF
TGTGCCAGTCCCCCCGAATCTGGCGCAGGGTCATATGGCTACACCTTC
>TRBV11-2|TRBJ2-5|NA|many
CASSLGFIQETQYF
TGTGCCAGCAGCTTAGGGTTCATACAAGAGACCCAGTACTTC
>TRBV20-1|TRBJ2-7|NA|medium-sized
CSARDYTGYEQYF
TGCAGTGCTAGGGACTATACCGGCTACGAGCAGTACTTC
>TRBV2|TRBJ1-4|NA|many
CASIVGGEVNEKLFF
TGTGCCAGCATCGTAGGGGGGGAAGTAAATGAAAAACTGTTTTTT
>TRBV13|TRBJ1-2|TRBD1|NA
CASSLGQGPTF
TGTGCCAGCAGCTTAGGACAGGGGCCGACCTTC
>TRBV6-1|TRBJ1-6|TRBD1|NA
CACGQGASSPLHF
TGTGCCTGTGGACAGGGCGCTAGTTCACCCCTCCACTTT
>TRBV20-1|TRBJ2-2|TRBD2|NA
CSARDRGLSSAANTGELFF
TGCAGTGCTAGAGATCGGGGACTATCCTCAGCCGCGAACACCGGGGAGCTGTTTTTT
>TRBV2|TRBJ2-1|NA|many
CASSTYNEQFF
TGTGCCAGCAGTACGTACAATGAGCAGTTCTTC
>TRBV27|TRBJ1-1|NA|many
CASRGIRMNTEAFF
TGTGCCAGCAGGGGAATTCGGATGAACACTGAAGCTTTCTTT
>TRBV20-1|TRBJ1-1|NA|many
CSASWDGRNTEAFF
TGCAGTGCAAGCTGGGACGGACGGAACACTGAAGCTTTCTTT
>TRBV19|TRBJ2-7|TRBD2|many
CASSSRTSGRAGSHEQYF
TGTGCCAGTAGTTCCCGGACTAGCGGGAGGGCTGGGTCCCACGAGCAGTACTTC
>TRBV19|TRBJ2-1|NA|many
CASSIAGNPNEQFF
TGTGCCAGTAGTATAGCGGGAAACCCAAATGAGCAGTTCTTC
>TRBV6-4|TRBJ2-1|TRBD2|many
CASSDEVASGANEQFF
TGTGCCAGCAGTGACGAGGTTGCTAGCGGGGCCAATGAGCAGTTCTTC
>TRBV12-3/TRBV12-4|TRBJ2-7|NA|few
CASVGQSYEQYF
TGTGCCAGTGTTGGACAGTCCTACGAGCAGTACTTC
>TRBV7-2|TRBJ1-6|NA|many
CASSPTGMNNSPLHF
TGTGCCAGCAGCCCTACGGGGATGAATAATTCACCCCTCCACTTT
>TRBV30|TRBJ1-6|NA|NA
CAWSSSSPLHF
TGTGCCTGGAGTTCATCATCACCCCTCCACTTT
>TRBV7-3|TRBJ2-1|TRBD2|many
CASSLGTSYNEQFF
TGTGCCAGCAGCTTAGGGACTAGCTACAATGAGCAGTTCTTC
>TRBV5-1|TRBJ2-2|TRBD1|many
CASSLMTGGTGELFF
TGCGCCAGCAGCTTGATGACAGGGGGCACCGGGGAGCTGTTTTTT
>TRBV19|TRBJ2-3|NA|many
CASSIPGRYTDTQYF
TGTGCCAGTAGTATTCCGGGAAGATACACAGATACGCAGTATTTT
>TRBV5-1|TRBJ2-3|TRBD1|NA
CSSSPPGQGGTDTQYF
TGCTCCAGCAGTCCCCCGGGACAGGGAGGCACAGATACGCAGTATTTT
>TRBV27|TRBJ1-1|TRBD1|many
CASSLRGLGNTEAFF
TGTGCCAGCAGTCTCAGGGGGCTAGGGAACACTGAAGCTTTCTTT
>TRBV11-2|TRBJ2-5|NA|many
CASSFSQETQYF
TGTGCCAGCAGCTTTTCACAAGAGACCCAGTACTTC
>TRBV7-6|TRBJ2-6|NA|NA
CASSLGVISGSNVLTF
TGTGCCAGCAGCTTAGGGGTGATCTCTGGGTCCAACGTTCTGACTTTC
>TRBV6-6|TRBJ2-7|NA|many
CASSYGGGDTVGSEQYF
TGTGCCAGCAGTTACGGGGGGGGGGACACAGTCGGGTCCGAGCAGTACTTC
>TRBV18|TRBJ2-1|TRBD1|NA
CASSPFPGQGGNEQFF
TGTGCCAGCTCACCATTTCCGGGACAGGGGGGTAATGAGCAGTTCTTC
>TRBV5-1|TRBJ2-3|NA|many
CASSLQGDYPTDTQYF
TGCGCCAGCAGCTTACAGGGAGATTACCCCACAGATACGCAGTATTTT
>TRBV4-1|TRBJ2-3|TRBD2|many
CASSQDREGTDTQYF
TGCGCCAGCAGCCAAGATCGGGAGGGCACAGATACGCAGTATTTT
>TRBV6-2/TRBV6-3|TRBJ1-5|TRBD1|few
CASSYSGQVEQPQHF
TGTGCCAGCAGTTACTCGGGACAGGTGGAACAGCCCCAGCATTTT
>TRBV20-1|TRBJ2-2|TRBD2|medium-sized
CSARDPSGSNTGELFF
TGCAGTGCTAGAGATCCGAGCGGGAGTAACACCGGGGAGCTGTTTTTT
>TRBV11-2|TRBJ2-1|TRBD2|NA
CASSLGGGRARHEQLF
TGTGCCAGCAGCTTAGGGGGCGGGAGGGCAAGGCATGAGCAGTTATTC
>TRBV28|TRBJ2-7|TRBD2|few
CASRCPLARTYKQYF
TGTGCCAGCAGGTGCCCACTAGCGAGAACCTACAAGCAGTACTTC
>TRBV7-6|TRBJ1-3|NA|NA
CASSLGYGGGNTIYF
TGTGCCAGCAGCTTAGGTTACGGGGGTGGAAACACCATATATTTT